The 29 T cell receptor beta chains below all came from one sample that was sequenced in a study of CD8 T cells in Susac syndrome. RNA amounts of roughly 0.45 to 1 ug underwent reverse transcription with random hexamers. TCRdb re-analysed the immunoSEQ multiplex PCR reads in MiXCR, keeping a single row per CDR3 protein. The sample holds roughly 190,000 distinct CDR3 sequences, 93% seen once. The sequencing input was CD4+ T cells from PBMCs. These receptors were obtained from a human donor in good health.

In nucleotides, the CDR3 is TGCGCCAGCAGCAGCGGAAGTGGGGTCGGTCAGCCCCAGCATTTT. Translated, it gives CASSSGSGVGQPQHF. The rearrangement links TRBV5-1 to TRBJ1-5; D not certain. The ends were cut back, 4 bases at V and 6 bases at J, with 17 bases in the middle. CDR3 size: 15 residues. CDR1 is SGHRS and CDR2 is YFSETQ in the germline V gene.

The gene calls are TRBV18 and TRBJ1-1; 7 bases map to TRBD1. V lost 0 bases to trimming and J lost 0 bases; unmatched junction nucleotides: 7. Germline V CDR1 and CDR2: KGHSH, LQKENI. There are 17 residues in the CDR3. The CDR3 here is CASSPPGKGAMNTEAFF. As DNA, the CDR3 is TGTGCCAGCTCACCACCTGGAAAGGGGGCGATGAACACTGAAGCTTTCTTT.

This clonotype was counted once. The chain is built from TRBV4-2 and TRBJ1-5, with 8 positions matching TRBD1. J lost 6 bases, V lost 1 base, and 2 bases had no gene match. The CDR3 spans 14 residues. Germline values: CDR1 LGHNA, CDR2 YNFKEQ. The CDR3 is CASSQAGGIQPQHF. CDR3 sequence (DNA): TGTGCCAGCAGCCAAGCAGGGGGCATTCAGCCCCAGCATTTT.

The genes are TRBV7-2 and TRBJ2-6; D unresolved. The V end lost 3 bases, the J end lost 0 bases, and 6 bases lay between the germline ends. The germline V gene encodes CDR1 SGHTA and CDR2 FQGNSA. This CDR3 has 15 amino acids. The DNA of the CDR3 is TGTGCCAGCAGCTTTTACAGCTCTGGGGCCAACGTCCTGACTTTC. This gives the protein CASSFYSSGANVLTF.

The rearrangement joins TRBV30 to TRBJ2-6; D is unclear. This CDR3 has 11 amino acids. CDR1 is GTSNPN and CDR2 is SVGIG in the germline V gene (reference sequence). CDR3 sequence reads: CVTYGANVLTF. DNA of the CDR3: TGTGTCACGTATGGGGCCAACGTCCTGACTTTC.

The chain uses TRBV7-9 and TRBJ2-1; D call uncertain. V lost 2 bases and J lost 10, with 6 bases in between. CDR1 SEHNR and CDR2 FQNEAQ come from the germline V gene (reference sequence). The CDR3 has 11 amino acids. The CDR3 DNA is TGTGCCAGCAGCTTAAAGATAGAGCAGTTCTTC. This gives the protein CASSLKIEQFF.

In this sample, this clonotype turned up once. The chain couples TRBV11-1 to TRBJ2-7; D perhaps matches TRBD2 (6 bases). The V and J ends lost 6 bases and 4 bases respectively, with 13 bases between them. Germline V gene data show CDR1 as SGHAT and CDR2 as FQDESV (reference sequence). The CDR3 consists of 13 residues. CDR3 protein: CASSLSRGYEQYV. The CDR3 DNA sequence: TGTGCCAGCAGTCTATCACGGGGGTACGAGCAGTACGTC.

The chain couples TRBV2 to TRBJ1-2; 10 positions agree with TRBD1. The germline CDR1 and CDR2 sequences are SNHLY and FYNNEI. J gave up 9 bases and V 11 bases, and 15 bases lay outside the gene matches. This CDR3 is built from 14 residues. The CDR3 bases are TGTGCCCGGGCCGGGACAGGGGATTCCGGCAGCTACACCTTC. As protein: CARAGTGDSGSYTF.

V gene TRBV10-3 combines with J gene TRBJ2-7; D might be TRBD1 (8 bases). V lost 10 bases, J lost 2 bases, and 18 bases lay in between. Germline V gene data show CDR1 as ENHRY and CDR2 as SYGVKD. CDR3 length equals 14 residues. The CDR3 here is CATTPTGGAYEQYV. The CDR3 region has the DNA TGTGCCACCACCCCCACAGGGGGGGCCTACGAGCAGTACGTC.

The rearrangement links TRBV19 to TRBJ2-1; tentative D call: TRBD1 (5 bases). Trimming took off 3 bases at V and 7 bases at J, with 10 bases between the two ends. The CDR3 runs 13 residues. Germline V gives CDR1 LNHDA, CDR2 SQIVND (reference sequence). The CDR3 sequence: CASSMGRVNEQFF. As DNA, the CDR3 is TGTGCCAGTAGTATGGGCAGGGTGAATGAGCAGTTCTTC. Variable domain in full (rest from reference TRBV19 and TRBJ2-1): DGGITQSPKYLFRKEGQNVTLSCEQNLNHDAMYWYRQDPGQGLRLIYYSQIVNDFQKGDIAEGYSVSREKKESFPLTVTSAQKNPTAFYLCASSMGRVNEQFFGPGTRLTVL.

The rearrangement uses TRBV6-5 and TRBJ2-5, with D perhaps being TRBD1 or TRBD2 (5 bases each). Germline V gives CDR1 MNHEY, CDR2 SVGAGI. Trimming left V 7 bases short and J 4 bases short, with 10 bases between. The CDR3 sequence is 12 residues long. The CDR3 nucleotides are TGTGCCAGCATGGGGGTCGGAGAGACCCAGTACTTC. Translation gives CASMGVGETQYF.

The chain has TRBV20-1 and TRBJ1-1, with 8 positions matching TRBD1. The CDR3 length is 14 residues. Germline trimming cut 4 bases from V and 3 bases from J; bases unmatched to any gene: 7. CDR1 and CDR2 (germline): DFQATT, SNEGSKA (reference sequence). The DNA for the CDR3 is TGCAGTGCTATCCGACAGGGGAGGTACACTGAAGCTTTCTTT. Translation gives CSAIRQGRYTEAFF.

The J gene is TRBJ1-5, the V gene TRBV2; D remains unclear. Germline CDR1 SNHLY, CDR2 FYNNEI. The V end was cut by 1 base, the J end by 0 bases, with 7 bases between. The CDR3 spans 15 residues. Here the CDR3 reads CASSEEVYSNQPQHF. The DNA for the CDR3 is TGTGCCAGCAGTGAAGAGGTCTATAGCAATCAGCCCCAGCATTTT.

A word on this clonotype: Compared with germline, one end of the junction differs, possibly owing to a read error. This chain links TRBV7-9 with TRBJ1-3; no reliable D call. The CDR3 length is 18 residues. CDR1 is SEHNR and CDR2 is FQNEAQ in the germline V gene (reference sequence). The CDR3 is CASSLMEWAGNSENTIYF. Written as DNA, the CDR3 is TGTGCCAGCAGCTTAATGGAGTGGGCAGGTAACTCTGAAAACACCATATATTTT.

V gene TRBV7-9 combines with J gene TRBJ1-1; a weak D match, TRBD1 (5 bases). V was cut by 1 base and J by 5 bases, with 11 bases left in between. The CDR3 length is 14 residues. The germline V gene has CDR1 SEHNR and CDR2 FQNEAQ (reference sequence). The CDR3 nucleotides are TGTGCCAGCAGCTTAGAATCAGGGTTAACTGAAGCTTTCTTT. Translated, it gives CASSLESGLTEAFF.

The chain links TRBV7-2 to TRBJ2-2; TRBD2 agrees at 7 bases. The CDR3 has 17 amino acids. V trimming: 5 bases; J trimming: 2 bases; junction bases outside the gene matches: 11. Germline CDR1 reads SGHTA; CDR2 reads FQGNSA. The CDR3 region is CASSPDSRLANTGELFF. The CDR3 region has the DNA TGTGCCAGCAGCCCGGATTCTAGACTAGCCAACACCGGGGAGCTGTTTTTT. The full variable domain, with the rest looked up from reference TRBV7-2 and TRBJ2-2, is GAGVSQSPSNKVTEKGKDVELRCDPISGHTALYWYRQSLGQGLEFLIYFQGNSAPDKSGLPSDRFSAERTGGSVSTLTIQRTQQEDSAVYLCASSPDSRLANTGELFFGEGSRLTVL.

The CDR3 DNA follows: TGTGCCAGCAGTCCGCACAGGGGCTCTGGGGCCAACGTCCTGACTTTC. Protein product: CASSPHRGSGANVLTF. The chain recombines TRBV28 with TRBJ2-6, with 7 bases matching TRBD1. Trimming at V came to 5 bases and at J to 0 bases, leaving 4 bases not matched to a gene. Germline-derived CDR1 and CDR2 are MDHEN and SYDVKM. CDR3 length equals 16 residues. The full variable domain, completed using reference TRBV28 and TRBJ2-6, is DVKVTQSSRYLVKRTGEKVFLECVQDMDHENMFWYRQDPGLGLRLIYFSYDVKMKEKGDIPEGYSVSREKKERFSLILESASTNQTSMYLCASSPHRGSGANVLTFGAGSRLTVL.

This chain joins TRBV29-1 and TRBJ1-1, with D maybe TRBD1 (5 bases). The CDR3 is made up of 13 amino acids. Trimming pared 4 bases from V and 5 bases from J, leaving 14 bases between. Germline lookup yields CDR1 SQVTM and CDR2 ANQGSEA. The CDR3 DNA follows: TGCAGCGTTGCCAACCGCGGGGGAACTGAAGCTTTCTTT. Its translation is CSVANRGGTEAFF. Combining the CDR3 with reference TRBV29-1 and TRBJ1-1 gives the whole variable domain SAVISQKPSRDICQRGTSLTIQCQVDSQVTMMFWYRQQPGQSLTLIATANQGSEATYESGFVIDKFPISRPNLTFSTLTVSNMSPEDSSIYLCSVANRGGTEAFFGQGTRLTVV.

The chain is built from TRBV4-1 and TRBJ2-1; D not certain. Germline assignment: CDR1 MGHRA and CDR2 YSYEKL. The V gene lost 1 base and the J gene lost 8 bases, with 18 bases spanning the gap. This CDR3 comprises 16 residues. The CDR3 region is CASSQAPRSQNDEQFF. DNA of the CDR3: TGCGCCAGCAGCCAAGCCCCCCGGAGCCAAAACGATGAGCAGTTCTTC.

This clonotype appeared a single time. V is TRBV5-1 and J is TRBJ2-5; TRBD1 matches 7 bases. Germline values: CDR1 SGHRS, CDR2 YFSETQ. The CDR3 spans 13 residues. V gave up 4 bases and J gave up 5 bases; unmatched junction bases: 5. The CDR3 nucleotides are TGCGCCAGCAGCACCCCGGACAGGGAGACCCAGTACTTC. Its protein is CASSTPDRETQYF.

The genes are TRBV7-3 and TRBJ2-2, with 10 nucleotides matching TRBD2. Trimming took 4 bases from V and 3 from J; bases not matched to a gene: 2. This CDR3 contains 15 residues. Germline V gene sequence: CDR1 SGHTA, CDR2 FQGTGA. The CDR3 reads CASSSTSGYTGELFF. The DNA for the CDR3 is TGTGCCAGCAGCTCGACTAGCGGGTACACCGGGGAGCTGTTTTTT.

The J gene is TRBJ2-4, the V gene TRBV10-3; tentatively, D is TRBD1 (6 bases). The CDR3 runs to 16 residues. V shed 4 bases and J shed 0 bases, with 13 bases lying between them. Germline CDR1 ENHRY, CDR2 SYGVKD. DNA of the CDR3: TGTGCCATCAGTGCCGGGACACCCCTAGCCAAAAACATTCAGTACTTC. It is translated as CAISAGTPLAKNIQYF.

The chain combines TRBV6-2 or TRBV6-3 with TRBJ1-1, with D unresolved. CDR1 is MNHEY and CDR2 is SVGEGT in the germline V gene. The CDR3 has 17 residues. Trimming took off 5 bases at V and 1 base at J, with 20 bases between the two ends. The CDR3 spells CASSPLRLEEKNTEAFF. The CDR3 region has the DNA TGTGCCAGCAGTCCCCTACGTCTAGAGGAGAAGAACACTGAAGCTTTCTTT.

The chain combines TRBV3-1 with TRBJ2-1; 7 bases line up with TRBD1. The CDR3 totals 15 residues. The V gene's germline CDR1 is LGHDT and CDR2 YNNKEL (reference sequence). V trimming: 3 bases; J trimming: 4 bases; junction bases outside the gene matches: 6. CDR3 residues: CASSHPGTAYNEQFF. In nucleotides, the CDR3 is TGTGCCAGCAGCCATCCAGGGACAGCGTACAATGAGCAGTTCTTC.

The gene calls are TRBV6-1 and TRBJ2-5; TRBD2 matches at 12 bases. Germline-derived CDR1 and CDR2 are MNHNS and SASEGT. The V and J ends lost 1 base and 5 bases, in that order; junction bases with no gene match: 5. The CDR3 is made up of 16 amino acids. CDR3 amino acids: CASSEGLAGGQETQYF. CDR3 bases: TGTGCCAGCAGTGAAGGTCTAGCGGGGGGGCAGGAGACCCAGTACTTC.

This clonotype was detected once. The CDR3 nucleotides read TGTGCCACCAGCAGAGATATTGCGTCAGTCAATCAGCCCCAGCATTTT. This gives the protein CATSRDIASVNQPQHF. This sequence joins TRBV15 and TRBJ1-5; D remains ambiguous. The CDR3 runs to 16 residues. Looked up from germline, CDR1 is LNHNV and CDR2 is YYDKDF (reference sequence). V was trimmed by 0 bases and J by 3 bases, leaving 12 bases between them.

The rearrangement links TRBV20-1 to TRBJ2-5; either TRBD1 or TRBD2 may supply D (5 bases each). Trimming removed 3 bases at V and 0 bases at J, with 17 bases between. Looked up from germline, CDR1 is DFQATT and CDR2 is SNEGSKA (reference sequence). The CDR3 loop spans 16 amino acids. The CDR3 DNA reads as TGCAGTGCTAGTCCTCTCCGGGACGGATACCAAGAGACCCAGTACTTC. Translated: CSASPLRDGYQETQYF.

The chain carries TRBV9 and TRBJ2-4; perhaps D is TRBD1 or TRBD2 (5 bases each). Trimming removed 1 base at V and 8 bases at J, with 10 bases between. Germline CDR1 and CDR2: SGDLS and YYNGEE. The CDR3 contains 13 residues. In DNA, the CDR3 is TGTGCCAGCAGCGTAAGAATGGGGGACATTCAGTACTTC. Translation: CASSVRMGDIQYF.

This chain joins TRBV29-1 and TRBJ2-6, with a tentative D call TRBD1 (5 bases). Per germline, CDR1 SQVTM and CDR2 ANQGSEA. Trimming removed 4 bases from V and 2 bases from J, with 12 bases in between. The length of the CDR3 is 15 residues. The CDR3 loop is CSVGSGQAGANVLTF. The CDR3 DNA follows: TGCAGCGTTGGTTCAGGGCAGGCTGGGGCCAACGTCCTGACTTTC.